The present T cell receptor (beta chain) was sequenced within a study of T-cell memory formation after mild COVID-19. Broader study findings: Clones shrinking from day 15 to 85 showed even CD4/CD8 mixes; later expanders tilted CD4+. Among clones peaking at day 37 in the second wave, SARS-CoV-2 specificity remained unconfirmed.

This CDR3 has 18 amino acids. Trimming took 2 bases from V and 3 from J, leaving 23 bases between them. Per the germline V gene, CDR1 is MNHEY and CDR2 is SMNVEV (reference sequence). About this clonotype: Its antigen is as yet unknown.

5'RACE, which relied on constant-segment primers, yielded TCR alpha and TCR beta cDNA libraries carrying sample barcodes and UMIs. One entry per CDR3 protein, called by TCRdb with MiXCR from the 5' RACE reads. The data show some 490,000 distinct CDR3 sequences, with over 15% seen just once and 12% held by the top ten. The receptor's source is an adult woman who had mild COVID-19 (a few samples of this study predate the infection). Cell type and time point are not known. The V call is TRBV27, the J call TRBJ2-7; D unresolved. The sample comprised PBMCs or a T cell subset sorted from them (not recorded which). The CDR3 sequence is CASSLSGPGEIIFYEQYF. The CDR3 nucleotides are TGTGCCAGCAGTTTAAGTGGGCCAGGTGAAATAATTTTCTACGAGCAGTACTTC.